These 24 T cell receptor beta chains were all obtained from the same sample, sequenced in a study of blood T cell repertoires in COVID-19. Clones were read by immunoSEQ multiplex PCR, and TCRdb kept only the in-frame ones, dropping some. The data show about 64,000 clones, 80% to 90% seen once. The sequenced sample consisted of peripheral blood. These receptors were obtained from a woman aged 55-70 years with COVID-19, enrolled during active disease.

This sequence joins TRBV19 and TRBJ1-2; 7 nucleotides match TRBD1. The CDR3 covers 17 residues. V shed 3 bases, J shed 5 bases, and the junction held 15 bases outside the gene matches. Germline V gene sequence: CDR1 LNHDA, CDR2 SQIVND (reference sequence). Here the CDR3 reads CASSIWAGGSTRYGYTF. Here the CDR3 DNA reads TGTGCCAGTAGTATCTGGGCAGGGGGAAGCACTCGGTATGGCTACACCTTC.

The chain uses TRBV19 and TRBJ2-2; D is unclear. Germline assignment: CDR1 LNHDA and CDR2 SQIVND (reference sequence). The CDR3 is 15 amino acids. Deletions cut 2 bases from V and 0 bases from J, with 7 bases between. CDR3 sequence (DNA): TGTGCCAGTAGTATACGGAGATCGAACACCGGGGAGCTGTTTTTT. Its translation: CASSIRRSNTGELFF.

The CDR3 protein is CASSFGQNQPQHF. The CDR3 region has the DNA TGTGCCAGCAGTTTCGGACAGAATCAGCCCCAGCATTTT. The genes are TRBV12-3 or TRBV12-4 and TRBJ1-5, with TRBD1 as a possible D gene (6 bases). CDR3 length: 13 amino acids. Between the trimmed V and J ends, which lost 3 bases and 4 bases, there was a span of 7 bases.

V and J are TRBV14 and TRBJ2-1; D is unresolved. The CDR3 has 14 residues. V gave up 3 bases and J gave up 7 bases, with 13 bases separating them. Per germline, CDR1 SGHDN and CDR2 FVKESK. CDR3 DNA: TGTGCCAGCAGCCAGAGGCCCGGCGCGAATGAGCAGTTCTTC. The encoded protein is CASSQRPGANEQFF. The complete variable domain, with remaining parts taken from reference TRBV14 and TRBJ2-1, reads EAGVTQFPSHSVIEKGQTVTLRCDPISGHDNLYWYRRVMGKEIKFLLHFVKESKQDESGMPNNRFLAERTGGTYSTLKVQPAELEDSGVYFCASSQRPGANEQFFGPGTRLTVL.

CDR3 amino acids: CASSQAVGGGSTEAFF. Written as DNA, the CDR3 is TGTGCCAGCAGCCAAGCAGTAGGGGGGGGAAGCACTGAAGCTTTCTTT. The V gene is TRBV14, the J gene TRBJ1-1; perhaps TRBD1 as D (6 bases). The CDR3 contains 16 residues. CDR1 and CDR2 (germline): SGHDN, FVKESK. V was trimmed by 1 base and J by 4 bases, leaving 16 bases between them.

This clone was seen a handful of times. This chain links TRBV3-1 (or the pseudogene TRBV3-2) with TRBJ1-2; the match to TRBD1 covers 11 bases. CDR1 is LGHDT and CDR2 is YNNKEL in the germline V gene (reference sequence). This CDR3 is 14 amino acids long. V trimming: 7 bases; J trimming: 2 bases; junction bases outside the gene matches: 3. The CDR3 sequence: CASTGTGGNYGYTF. The CDR3 DNA follows: TGTGCCAGCACTGGGACAGGGGGAAACTATGGCTACACCTTC.

The chain carries TRBV10-3 and TRBJ2-2; 10 bases align to TRBD2. Germline assignment: CDR1 ENHRY and CDR2 SYGVKD. The CDR3 sequence is 17 residues long. Trimming removed 2 bases from V and 6 bases from J; junction bases left unmatched: 9. DNA for the CDR3: TGTGCCATCAGTGAGGGACTAGCGGAGGATTCTCCCGGGGAGCTGTTTTTT. Translation: CAISEGLAEDSPGELFF.

The gene calls are TRBV24-1 and TRBJ2-2; 10 bases map to TRBD1. Germline assignment: CDR1 KGHDR and CDR2 SFDVKD. This CDR3 has 15 residues. The trim removed 7 bases at V and 3 bases at J, leaving 4 bases unmatched. CDR3 sequence: CATRGQGSDTGELFF. DNA of the CDR3: TGTGCCACCAGGGGACAGGGGTCAGACACCGGGGAGCTGTTTTTT.

The V gene is TRBV12-3 or TRBV12-4, the J gene TRBJ2-7, with D maybe TRBD1 (6 bases). The CDR3 is 13 residues long. Trimming cost V 7 bases and J 0 bases, with 10 bases left between them. This chain's CDR3 is CASTLDSSYEQYF. DNA for the CDR3: TGTGCCAGCACCCTGGACAGCTCCTACGAGCAGTACTTC.

The V gene is TRBV3-1 (or the pseudogene TRBV3-2), the J gene TRBJ2-7; no reliable D call. Trimming pared 0 bases from V and 3 bases from J, leaving 18 bases between. Per the germline V gene, CDR1 is LGHDT and CDR2 is YNNKEL (reference sequence). CDR3 length: 17 amino acids. The CDR3 nucleotides are TGTGCCAGCAGCCAAGAATTTAAAGTAGCCCCCCTCTACGAGCAGTACTTC. This translates into CASSQEFKVAPLYEQYF.

V usage is TRBV15 and J usage is TRBJ2-1; D possibly corresponds to TRBD2 (5 bases). The length of the CDR3 is 18 residues. Germline V gene data show CDR1 as LNHNV and CDR2 as YYDKDF (reference sequence). Trimming took 0 bases from V and 3 from J, leaving 18 bases between them. CDR3 loop: CATSRDRGRASSYNEQFF. CDR3 DNA: TGTGCCACCAGCAGAGATCGTGGTCGGGCTAGCAGCTACAATGAGCAGTTCTTC.

This clone appeared once. The CDR3 region has the DNA TGTGCCAGCAGCCCCCGGGCGGGGGGACGGGAGACCCAGTACTTC. Protein: CASSPRAGGRETQYF. The V call is TRBV6-6, the J call TRBJ2-5; 8 nucleotides match TRBD2. The CDR3 consists of 15 residues. In germline, CDR1 is MNHNY, CDR2 SVGAGI (reference sequence). V trimming: 6 bases; J trimming: 5 bases; junction bases outside the gene matches: 11.

The rearrangement uses TRBV6-5 and TRBJ1-1; 8 bases align to TRBD1. Germline V lookup: CDR1 MNHEY, CDR2 SVGAGI. CDR3 length: 15 residues. Trimming removed 4 bases from V and 1 base from J; junction bases left unmatched: 5. The CDR3 is CASSFRQGPNTEAFF. DNA for the CDR3: TGTGCCAGCAGTTTTCGACAGGGGCCGAACACTGAAGCTTTCTTT.

The chain employs TRBV18 and TRBJ2-2; 8 bases align to TRBD1. V was pared by 2 bases and J by 0 bases, with 2 bases of the junction left unmatched. The CDR3 is 16 amino acids. CDR1 is KGHSH and CDR2 is LQKENI in the germline V gene. The CDR3 DNA reads TGTGCCAGCTCACCAACGGGACAGGCGAACACCGGGGAGCTGTTTTTT. Encoded protein: CASSPTGQANTGELFF. The entire variable domain, with the rest obtained from reference TRBV18 and TRBJ2-2, is as follows: NAGVMQNPRHLVRRRGQEARLRCSPMKGHSHVYWYRQLPEEGLKFMVYLQKENIIDESGMPKERFSAEFPKEGPSILRIQQVVRGDSAAYFCASSPTGQANTGELFFGEGSRLTVL.

The V gene is TRBV19, the J gene TRBJ1-5; TRBD1 matches 7 bases. Looked up from germline, CDR1 is LNHDA and CDR2 is SQIVND (reference sequence). The CDR3 contains 16 residues. J was trimmed by 4 bases and V by 6 bases; bases with no gene match: 12. Here the CDR3 DNA reads TGTGCCAGTAGCCTAAGGTCCAGGGGGAGTAATCAGCCCCAGCATTTT. As protein: CASSLRSRGSNQPQHF.

This chain connects TRBV5-4 to TRBJ2-2, with 11 positions matching TRBD1. The CDR3 is 16 residues long. The germline V gene encodes CDR1 SGHNT and CDR2 YYREEE (reference sequence). The V and J ends lost 5 bases and 4 bases, in that order; junction bases with no gene match: 7. The CDR3 nucleotides read TGTGCCAGCAGAATCCGGGACAGGGGGAGCACCGGGGAGCTGTTTTTT. Translating gives CASRIRDRGSTGELFF. Together with reference TRBV5-4 and TRBJ2-2, the CDR3 gives the full variable domain: ETGVTQSPTHLIKTRGQQVTLRCSSQSGHNTVSWYQQALGQGPQFIFQYYREEENGRGNFPPRFSGLQFPNYSSELNVNALELDDSALYLCASRIRDRGSTGELFFGEGSRLTVL.

V is TRBV3-1 (or the pseudogene TRBV3-2) and J is TRBJ2-3; D possibly corresponds to TRBD2 (5 bases). V lost 4 bases, J lost 1 base, and 15 bases lay in between. The V gene's germline CDR1 is LGHDT and CDR2 YNNKEL (reference sequence). The CDR3 sequence is 16 residues long. The CDR3: CASSRTSGLGTDTQYF. CDR3 DNA sequence: TGTGCCAGCAGCCGCACTAGTGGGTTAGGCACAGATACGCAGTATTTT.

This rearrangement joins TRBV11-3 to TRBJ2-7; no firm D call. V was pared by 0 bases and J by 0 bases, with 3 bases between. This CDR3 is built from 13 residues. Germline values: CDR1 SGHNT, CDR2 YENEEA. CDR3 amino acids: CASSLDISYEQYF. The CDR3 nucleotides are TGTGCCAGCAGCTTAGACATCTCCTACGAGCAGTACTTC.

V and J are TRBV7-9 and TRBJ2-7; the D gene is possibly TRBD2 (6 bases). V shed 3 bases and J shed 2 bases, with 11 bases lying between them. The CDR3 contains 14 residues. The germline V gene has CDR1 SEHNR and CDR2 FQNEAQ (reference sequence). The DNA of the CDR3 is TGTGCCAGCAGCTTTGGGGGGAATACCTACGAGCAGTACTTC. Encoded protein: CASSFGGNTYEQYF.

V gene TRBV5-1 combines with J gene TRBJ1-3; the match to TRBD1 covers 9 bases. Germline-derived CDR1 and CDR2 are SGHRS and YFSETQ. This CDR3 region has 16 residues. The trim removed 3 bases at V and 0 bases at J, leaving 4 bases unmatched. CDR3 coding DNA: TGCGCCAGCAGCTGGACAGGGGTGAGCTCTGGAAACACCATATATTTT. Translating it yields CASSWTGVSSGNTIYF.

This chain connects TRBV11-3 to TRBJ2-2, with a weak D call TRBD2 (5 bases). This CDR3 region has 16 residues. V was trimmed by 6 bases and J by 3 bases, leaving 17 bases between them. CDR1 and CDR2 from the germline V gene are SGHNT and YENEEA. CDR3 amino acids: CASRELSRRDTGELFF. The CDR3 DNA follows: TGTGCCAGCAGAGAGTTGAGCCGGCGGGACACCGGGGAGCTGTTTTTT. The whole variable domain, remainder taken from reference TRBV11-3 and TRBJ2-2, is EAGVVQSPRYKIIEKKQPVAFWCNPISGHNTLYWYLQNLGQGPELLIRYENEEAVDDSQLPKDRFSAERLKGVDSTLKIQPAELGDSAVYLCASRELSRRDTGELFFGEGSRLTVL.

This clone appeared once. V gene TRBV4-3 combines with J gene TRBJ2-7; D is ambiguous. This CDR3 comprises 13 residues. Trimming took off 0 bases at V and 3 bases at J, with 6 bases between the two ends. Germline loops: CDR1 LGHNA, CDR2 YSLEER. DNA of the CDR3: TGCGCCAGCAGCCAAGACTCCGGCTACGAGCAGTACTTC. It yields the protein CASSQDSGYEQYF.

Only one count was recorded for this clone. The CDR3 here is CATSDSGAIAGAGIGEQFF. The CDR3 DNA reads as TGTGCCACCAGTGATTCAGGGGCGATAGCGGGAGCTGGAATTGGCGAGCAGTTCTTC. The V gene is TRBV24-1, the J gene TRBJ2-1; TRBD2 matches at 9 bases. There are 19 residues in the CDR3. Germline V lookup: CDR1 KGHDR, CDR2 SFDVKD. J was trimmed by 10 bases and V by 2 bases; bases with no gene match: 20.

This chain connects TRBV7-9 to TRBJ2-2; 10 bases fit TRBD2. Germline V CDR1 and CDR2: SEHNR, FQNEAQ (reference sequence). CDR3 length equals 16 residues. Trimming removed 2 bases from V and 2 bases from J; junction bases left unmatched: 2. CDR3 in DNA: TGTGCCAGCAGCTTAAGCGGGGGGGCCAACACCGGGGAGCTGTTTTTT. Translating gives CASSLSGGANTGELFF.